This TCR beta chain was captured by sequencing in a study of identical twins (dated by TCRdb to the mid-2010s). Background on the whole study: To test whether fetal clonotypes persist, this study deep-sequenced TCR alpha and beta repertoires from monozygotic twins, from unrelated adults of various ages, and from cord blood. To rule out contamination, replicate twin experiments were performed at different times with different library preparation protocols.

Every donor in the study was a healthy Caucasian. Miltenyi CD45RO+ enrichment and human naive T-cell isolation kits were used to isolate memory (CD45RO+) and naive T cells from PBMC. CDR1 is given as SNHLY and CDR2 as FYNNEI, both from the germline V gene. The CDR3 starts with the cysteine, ends with the phenylalanine, and has 15 residues. The DNA shown is the 45-base CDR3, in frame from base 1. After removal of 3 bases from V and 7 bases from J, the junction retains 12 bases not matched to a gene. The full study reports these points: Out-of-frame TCR alpha sequences shared between twins showed an excess of low generation-probability sequences compared with coincidental sharing between unrelated individuals. Abundant cord blood beta clonotypes had fewer insertions, young adult naive repertoires showed a similar but weaker trend, and memory repertoires showed no such trend. Because the same donors could not be followed over many years, the conclusions relied on cross-sectional statistical analysis. Excess twin sharing in beta out-of-frame sequences was weaker because fewer shared sequences lowered the signal-to-noise ratio. Out-of-frame TCR alpha sharing in monozygotic twins was systematically underestimated by recombination models, whereas sharing between unrelated individuals was in agreement with the recombination models. Invariant T cells such as MAIT and iNKT could partly confound zero-insertion analyses, although diverse VJ usage argued against such confounding for most clonotypes.

Libraries were prepared through 5' RACE. Sequencing was carried out with an Illumina HiSeq 2000. Template switching added a universal primer binding site, and the final cDNA carried a unique molecular identifier that allowed TCR cDNA molecules to be counted accurately. Specific primers in the conserved constant-segment region were used to synthesize first-strand cDNA for the TCR alpha and beta chains. Each cDNA library was double barcoded, with a SMART-Mk sample barcode plus Illumina barcodes, to control for contamination. TruSeq adapter sequences and Illumina sample barcodes were added in two successive PCR steps. The Illumina HiSeq platform was used with custom primers to sequence TCR alpha and beta cDNA libraries. Turning to the authors' computational methods: MiGEC processed the raw reads to extract unique molecular identifiers, while MiXCR was used to determine the CDR3 positions. For each individual, recombination models were inferred using an EM algorithm with the repgenHMM and IGoR tools. Shared clonotypes were analyzed with the tcR package in R, and sharing was normalized by the product of cloneset sizes. To study raw recombination without the effects of thymic and clonal selection, out-of-frame nonproductive sequences were analyzed. TCRdb applied fastp at Q25 and MiXCR to the public reads, then kept only in-frame beta chains. Rows with a matching CDR3 protein are joined into one entry that keeps the most common DNA and genes. The V and J calls come from TCRdb's annotation, not from the publication. A total of hundreds of thousands of distinct CDR3 sequences appear in this sample, less than 10% of them only once. Together, the top ten hold 5% to 5.5% of the sample.

There are many counts of this clonotype. Its antigen is still unknown. There are no base qualities to consult, and no much larger clone falls within one base. The rearrangement joined TRBV2 to TRBJ2-7, and 7 junctional nucleotides match TRBD2. The TCR sequence derives from a woman under 30 in good health. The sequencing input was memory (CD45RO+) T cells sorted from blood. The sample's cell subset or site label, decoded: CD45RO+ enriched T cells. The CDR3 reads CASSEGVAGAKEQYF. Here is the DNA: TGTGCCAGCAGTGAGGGAGTCGCGGGAGCAAAAGAGCAGTACTTC.